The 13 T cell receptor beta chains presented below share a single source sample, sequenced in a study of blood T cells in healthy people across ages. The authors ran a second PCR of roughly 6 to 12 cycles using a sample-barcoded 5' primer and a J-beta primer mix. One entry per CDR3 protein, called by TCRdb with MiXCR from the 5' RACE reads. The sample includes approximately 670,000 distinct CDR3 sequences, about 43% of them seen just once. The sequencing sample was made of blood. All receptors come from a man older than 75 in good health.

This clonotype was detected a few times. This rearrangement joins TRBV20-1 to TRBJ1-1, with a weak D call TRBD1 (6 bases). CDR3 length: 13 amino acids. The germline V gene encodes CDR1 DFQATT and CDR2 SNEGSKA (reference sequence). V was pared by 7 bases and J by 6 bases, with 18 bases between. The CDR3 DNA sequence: TGCAGTGTCTCGACAGGCAAGCTCGCTGAAGCTTTCTTT. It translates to CSVSTGKLAEAFF.

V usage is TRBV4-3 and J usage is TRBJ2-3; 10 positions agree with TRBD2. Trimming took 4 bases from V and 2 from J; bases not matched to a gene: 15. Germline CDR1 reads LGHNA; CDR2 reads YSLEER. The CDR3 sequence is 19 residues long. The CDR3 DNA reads TGCGCCAGCAGCCCTCTAGCGGGGGCGCGGACCCCATACACAGATACGCAGTATTTT. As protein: CASSPLAGARTPYTDTQYF.

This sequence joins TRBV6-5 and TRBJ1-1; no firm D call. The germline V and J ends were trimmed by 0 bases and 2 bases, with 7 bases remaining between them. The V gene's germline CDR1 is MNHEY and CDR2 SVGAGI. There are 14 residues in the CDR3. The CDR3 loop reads CASSYSYFNTEAFF. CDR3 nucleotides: TGTGCCAGCAGTTACTCGTATTTCAACACTGAAGCTTTCTTT.

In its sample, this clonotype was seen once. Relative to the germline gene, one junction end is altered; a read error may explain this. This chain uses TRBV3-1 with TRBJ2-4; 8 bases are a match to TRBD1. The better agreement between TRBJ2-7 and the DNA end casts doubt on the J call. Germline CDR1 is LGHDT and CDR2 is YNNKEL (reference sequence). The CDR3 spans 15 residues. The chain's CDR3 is CAGSQSVDRVYEQYF. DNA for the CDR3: TGTGCCGGCAGCCAAAGTGTGGACAGGGTCTACGAGCAGTACTTC.

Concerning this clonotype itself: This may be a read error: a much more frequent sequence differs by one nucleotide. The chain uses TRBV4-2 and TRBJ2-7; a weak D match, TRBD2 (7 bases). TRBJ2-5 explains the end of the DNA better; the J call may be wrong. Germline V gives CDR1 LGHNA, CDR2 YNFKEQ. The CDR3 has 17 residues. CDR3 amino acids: CASSQDRTGGRLKTQYF. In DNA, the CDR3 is TGTGCCAGCAGCCAAGATAGAACGGGGGGCCGACTCAAGACCCAGTACTTC.

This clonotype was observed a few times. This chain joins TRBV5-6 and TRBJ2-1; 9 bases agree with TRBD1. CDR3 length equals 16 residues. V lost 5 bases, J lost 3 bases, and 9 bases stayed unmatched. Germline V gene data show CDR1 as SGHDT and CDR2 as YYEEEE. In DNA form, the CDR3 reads TGTGCCAGCAGTCCAAGAAGGACAGGGGTCTACAATGAGCAGTTCTTC. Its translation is CASSPRRTGVYNEQFF. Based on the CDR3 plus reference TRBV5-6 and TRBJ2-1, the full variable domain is DAGVTQSPTHLIKTRGQQVTLRCSPKSGHDTVSWYQQALGQGPQFIFQYYEEEERQRGNFPDRFSGHQFPNYSSELNVNALLLGDSALYLCASSPRRTGVYNEQFFGPGTRLTVL.

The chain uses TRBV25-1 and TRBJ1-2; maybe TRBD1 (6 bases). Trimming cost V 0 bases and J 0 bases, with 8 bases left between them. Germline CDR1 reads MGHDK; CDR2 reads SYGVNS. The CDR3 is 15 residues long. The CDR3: CASSEYRGANYGYTF. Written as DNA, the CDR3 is TGTGCCAGCAGTGAATACAGGGGAGCTAACTATGGCTACACCTTC.

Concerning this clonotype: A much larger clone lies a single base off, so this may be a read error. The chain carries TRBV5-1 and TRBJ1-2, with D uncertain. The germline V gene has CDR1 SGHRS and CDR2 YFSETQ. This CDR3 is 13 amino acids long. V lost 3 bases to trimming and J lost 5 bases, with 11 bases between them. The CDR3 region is CASSSREPYGYTF. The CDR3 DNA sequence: TGCGCCAGCAGCTCGAGAGAGCCTTATGGCTACACCTTC.

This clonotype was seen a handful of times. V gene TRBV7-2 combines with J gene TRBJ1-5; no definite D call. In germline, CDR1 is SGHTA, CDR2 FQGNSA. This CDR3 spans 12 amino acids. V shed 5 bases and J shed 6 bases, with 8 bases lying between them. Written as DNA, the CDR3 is TGTGCCAGCAGCCCCCGAGGTCAGCCCCAGCATTTT. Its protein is CASSPRGQPQHF.

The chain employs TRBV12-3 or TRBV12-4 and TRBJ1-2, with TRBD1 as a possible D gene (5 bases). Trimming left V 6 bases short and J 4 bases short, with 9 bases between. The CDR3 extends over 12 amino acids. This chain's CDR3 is CASRTDPYGYTF. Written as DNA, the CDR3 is TGTGCCAGCAGGACAGACCCCTATGGCTACACCTTC.

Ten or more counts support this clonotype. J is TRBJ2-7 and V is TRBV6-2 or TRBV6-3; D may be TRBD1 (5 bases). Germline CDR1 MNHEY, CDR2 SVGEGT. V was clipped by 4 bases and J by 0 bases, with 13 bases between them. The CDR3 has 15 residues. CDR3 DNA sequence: TGTGCCAGCAGTTTCTTCCTGGACAACTCCTACGAGCAGTACTTC. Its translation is CASSFFLDNSYEQYF.

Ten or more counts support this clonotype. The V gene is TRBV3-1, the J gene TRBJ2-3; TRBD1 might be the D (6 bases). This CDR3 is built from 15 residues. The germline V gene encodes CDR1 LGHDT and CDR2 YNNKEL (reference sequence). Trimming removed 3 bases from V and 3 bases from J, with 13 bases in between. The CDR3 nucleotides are TGTGCCAGCAGCCAGGGGGCGGCGAAGACAGATACGCAGTATTTT. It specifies CASSQGAAKTDTQYF.

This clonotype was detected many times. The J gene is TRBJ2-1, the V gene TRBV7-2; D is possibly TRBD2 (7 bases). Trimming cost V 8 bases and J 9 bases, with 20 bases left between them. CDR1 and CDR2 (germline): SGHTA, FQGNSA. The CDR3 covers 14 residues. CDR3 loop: CASGSGTTTAEQFF. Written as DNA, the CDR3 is TGTGCCAGCGGAAGCGGGACAACCACGGCTGAGCAGTTCTTC.